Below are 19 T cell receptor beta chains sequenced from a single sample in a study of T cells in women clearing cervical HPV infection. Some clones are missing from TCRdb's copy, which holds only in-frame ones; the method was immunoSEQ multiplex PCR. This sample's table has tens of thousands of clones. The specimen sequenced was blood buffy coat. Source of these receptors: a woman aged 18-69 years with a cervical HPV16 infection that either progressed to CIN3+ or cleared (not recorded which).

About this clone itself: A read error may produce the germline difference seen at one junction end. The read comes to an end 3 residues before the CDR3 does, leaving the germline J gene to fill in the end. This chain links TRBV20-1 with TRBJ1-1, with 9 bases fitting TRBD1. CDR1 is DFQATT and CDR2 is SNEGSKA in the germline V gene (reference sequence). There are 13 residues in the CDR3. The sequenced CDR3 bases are TGCAGTGCGAGAGACAGGGGGAAGACTGAA. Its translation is CSARDRGKTE. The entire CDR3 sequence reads CSARDRGKTEAFF.

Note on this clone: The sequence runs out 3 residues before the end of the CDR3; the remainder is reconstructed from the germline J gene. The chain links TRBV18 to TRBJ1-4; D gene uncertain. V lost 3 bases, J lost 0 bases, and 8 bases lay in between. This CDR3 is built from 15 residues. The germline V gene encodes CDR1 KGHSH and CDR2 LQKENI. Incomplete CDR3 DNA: TGTGCCAGCTCACCCCAGGCCGCAACTAATGAAAAA. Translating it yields CASSPQAATNEK. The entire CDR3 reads CASSPQAATNEKLFF.

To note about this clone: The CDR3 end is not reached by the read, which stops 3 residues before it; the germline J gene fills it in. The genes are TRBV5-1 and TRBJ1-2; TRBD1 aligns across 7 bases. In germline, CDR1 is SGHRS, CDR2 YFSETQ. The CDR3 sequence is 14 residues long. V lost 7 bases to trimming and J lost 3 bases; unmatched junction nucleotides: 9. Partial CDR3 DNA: TGCGCCAGCTTCGGTGCCGGGACAGACTATGGC. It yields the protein CASFGAGTDYG. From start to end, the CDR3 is CASFGAGTDYGYTF. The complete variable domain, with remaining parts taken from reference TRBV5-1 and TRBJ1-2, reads KAGVTQTPRYLIKTRGQQVTLSCSPISGHRSVSWYQQTPGQGLQFLFEYFSETQRNKGNFPGRFSGRQFSNSRSEMNVSTLELGDSALYLCASFGAGTDYGYTFGSGTRLTVV.

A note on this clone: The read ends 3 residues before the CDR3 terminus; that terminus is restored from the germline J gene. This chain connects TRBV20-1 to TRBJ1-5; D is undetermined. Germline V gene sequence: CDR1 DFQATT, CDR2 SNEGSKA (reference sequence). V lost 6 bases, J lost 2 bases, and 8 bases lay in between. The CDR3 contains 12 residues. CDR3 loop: CSAIQGNQPQHF. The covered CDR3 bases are TGCAGTGCCATTCAGGGCAATCAGCCC.

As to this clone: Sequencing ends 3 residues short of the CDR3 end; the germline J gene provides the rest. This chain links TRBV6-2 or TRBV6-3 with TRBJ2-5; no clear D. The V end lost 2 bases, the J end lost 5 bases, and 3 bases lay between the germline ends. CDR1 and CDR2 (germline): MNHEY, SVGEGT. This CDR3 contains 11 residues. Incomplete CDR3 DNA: TGTGCCAGCAGTTACCCGGAGACC. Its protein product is CASSYPET. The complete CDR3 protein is CASSYPETQYF.

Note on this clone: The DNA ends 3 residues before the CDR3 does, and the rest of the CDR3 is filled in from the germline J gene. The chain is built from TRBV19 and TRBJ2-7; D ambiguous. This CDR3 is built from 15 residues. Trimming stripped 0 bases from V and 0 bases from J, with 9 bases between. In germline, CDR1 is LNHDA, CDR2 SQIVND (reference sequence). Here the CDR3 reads CASSIEGPYSYEQYF. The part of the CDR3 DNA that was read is TGTGCCAGTAGTATAGAAGGGCCGTACTCCTACGAG.

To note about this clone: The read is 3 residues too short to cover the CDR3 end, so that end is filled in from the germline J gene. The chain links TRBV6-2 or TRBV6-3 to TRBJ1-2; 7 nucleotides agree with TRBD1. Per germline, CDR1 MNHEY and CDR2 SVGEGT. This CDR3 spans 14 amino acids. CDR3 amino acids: CASSPPSGTDTYTF. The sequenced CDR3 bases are TGTGCCAGCAGCCCTCCTAGCGGGACAGATACC.

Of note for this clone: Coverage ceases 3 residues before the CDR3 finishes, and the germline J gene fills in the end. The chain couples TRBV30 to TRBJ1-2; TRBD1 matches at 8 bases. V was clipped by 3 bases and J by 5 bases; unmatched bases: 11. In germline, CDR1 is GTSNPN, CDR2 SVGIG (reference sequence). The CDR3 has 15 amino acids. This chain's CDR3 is CAWRFQGASLYGYTF. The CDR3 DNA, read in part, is TGTGCCTGGAGGTTTCAGGGGGCATCGTTATATGGC.

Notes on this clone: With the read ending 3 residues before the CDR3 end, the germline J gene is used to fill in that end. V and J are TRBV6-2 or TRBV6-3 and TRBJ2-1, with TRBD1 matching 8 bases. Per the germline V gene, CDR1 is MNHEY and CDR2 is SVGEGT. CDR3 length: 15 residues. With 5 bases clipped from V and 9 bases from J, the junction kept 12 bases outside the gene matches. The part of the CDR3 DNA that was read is TGTGCCAGCAGTACTTACAGGGGGGAGGAAGGTGAG. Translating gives CASSTYRGEEGE. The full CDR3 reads CASSTYRGEEGEQFF.

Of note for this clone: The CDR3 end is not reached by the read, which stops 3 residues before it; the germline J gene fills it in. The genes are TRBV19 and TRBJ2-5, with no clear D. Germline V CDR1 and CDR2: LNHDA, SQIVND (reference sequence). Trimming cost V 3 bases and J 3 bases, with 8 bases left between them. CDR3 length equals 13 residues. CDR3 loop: CASSIGAEETQYF. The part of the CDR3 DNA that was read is TGTGCCAGTAGTATTGGCGCGGAAGAGACC.

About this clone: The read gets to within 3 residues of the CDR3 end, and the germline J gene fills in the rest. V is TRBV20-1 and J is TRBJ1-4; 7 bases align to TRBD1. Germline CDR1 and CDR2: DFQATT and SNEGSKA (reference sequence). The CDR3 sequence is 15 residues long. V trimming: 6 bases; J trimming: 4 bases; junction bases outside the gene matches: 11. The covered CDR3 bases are TGCAGTGCCAATAACGCCGGGACAGATAATGAAAAA. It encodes CSANNAGTDNEK. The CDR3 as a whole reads CSANNAGTDNEKLFF.

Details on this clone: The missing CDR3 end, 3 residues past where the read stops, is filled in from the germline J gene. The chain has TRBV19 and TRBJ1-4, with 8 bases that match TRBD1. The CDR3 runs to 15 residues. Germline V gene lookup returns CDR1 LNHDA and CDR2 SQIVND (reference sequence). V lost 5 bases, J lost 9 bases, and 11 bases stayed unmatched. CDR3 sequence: CASSAGQGRWKKLFF. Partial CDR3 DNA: TGTGCCAGTAGTGCCGGACAGGGCCGCTGGAAAAAA.

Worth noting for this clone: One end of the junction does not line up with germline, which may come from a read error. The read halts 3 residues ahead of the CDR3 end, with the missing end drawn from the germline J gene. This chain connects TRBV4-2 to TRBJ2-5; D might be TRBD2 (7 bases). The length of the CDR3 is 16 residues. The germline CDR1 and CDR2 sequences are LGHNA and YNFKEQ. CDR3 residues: CASSQGVGAGEETQYF. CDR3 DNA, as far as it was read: TGCGCCAGCAGCCAAGGGGTGGGGGCGGGAGAAGAGACC.

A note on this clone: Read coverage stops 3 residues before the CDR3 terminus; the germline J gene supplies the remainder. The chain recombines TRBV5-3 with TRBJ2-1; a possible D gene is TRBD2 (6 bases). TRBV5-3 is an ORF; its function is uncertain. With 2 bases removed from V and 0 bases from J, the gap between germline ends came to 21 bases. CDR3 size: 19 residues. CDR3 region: CARSFSQLRAGSSYNEQFF. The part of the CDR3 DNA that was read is TGTGCCAGAAGCTTCTCTCAACTCCGAGCGGGTAGCTCCTACAATGAG.

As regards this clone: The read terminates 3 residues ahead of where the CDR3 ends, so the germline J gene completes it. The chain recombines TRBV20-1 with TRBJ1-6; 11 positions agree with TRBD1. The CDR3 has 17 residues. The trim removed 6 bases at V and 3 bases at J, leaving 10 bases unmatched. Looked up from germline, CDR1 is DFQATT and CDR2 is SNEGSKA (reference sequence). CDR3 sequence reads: CSAPRTGTGGYNSPLHF. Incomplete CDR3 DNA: TGCAGTGCGCCTCGTACCGGGACAGGGGGCTATAATTCACCC.

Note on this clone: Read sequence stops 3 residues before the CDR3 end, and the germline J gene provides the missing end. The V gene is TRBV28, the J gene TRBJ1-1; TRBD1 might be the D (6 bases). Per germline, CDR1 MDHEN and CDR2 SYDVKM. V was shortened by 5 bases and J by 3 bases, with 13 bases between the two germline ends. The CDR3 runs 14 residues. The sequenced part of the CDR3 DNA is TGTGCCAGCAGTACGCAGGGGTTTTACACTGAA. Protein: CASSTQGFYTE. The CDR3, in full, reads CASSTQGFYTEAFF.

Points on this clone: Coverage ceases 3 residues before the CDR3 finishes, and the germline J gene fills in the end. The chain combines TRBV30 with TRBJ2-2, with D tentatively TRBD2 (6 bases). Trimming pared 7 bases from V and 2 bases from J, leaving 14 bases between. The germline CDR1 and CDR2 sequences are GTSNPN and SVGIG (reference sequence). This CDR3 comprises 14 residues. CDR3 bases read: TGTGCCTTCGGCGGGACTCCTAACACCGGGGAG. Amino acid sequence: CAFGGTPNTGE. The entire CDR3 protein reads CAFGGTPNTGELFF.

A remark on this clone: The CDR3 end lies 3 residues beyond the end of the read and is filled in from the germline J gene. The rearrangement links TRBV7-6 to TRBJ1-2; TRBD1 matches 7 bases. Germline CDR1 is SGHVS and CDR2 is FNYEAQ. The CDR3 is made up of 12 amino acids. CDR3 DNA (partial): TGTGCCAGCTCGACAGGGAATGGCGAC. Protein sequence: CASSTGNGD. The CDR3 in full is CASSTGNGDYTF.

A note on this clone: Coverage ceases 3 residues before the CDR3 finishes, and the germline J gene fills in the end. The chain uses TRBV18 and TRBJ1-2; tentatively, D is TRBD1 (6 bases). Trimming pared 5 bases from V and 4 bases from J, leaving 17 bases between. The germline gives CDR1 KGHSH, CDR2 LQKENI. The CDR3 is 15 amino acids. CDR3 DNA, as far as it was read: TGTGCCAGCTCAACCGCCACACAGGGAAGCTATGGC. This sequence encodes CASSTATQGSYG. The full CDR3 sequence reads CASSTATQGSYGYTF.